This T cell receptor (beta chain) emerged from a study of regulatory T cells in long-lasting Graves disease. Study-wide findings and caveats: Persistent disease was associated with favored TRBV28 usage and with favored use of TRBJ1-2 and TRBJ2-5.

V trimming: 7 bases; J trimming: 7 bases; junction bases outside the gene matches: 8. CDR3 length: 14 residues. Germline V lookup: CDR1 MDHEN, CDR2 SYDVKM. The time point here: persistent/refractory GD, antithyroid drugs over 5 years with positive TRAb. TCR sequences were obtained from RNA taken from PBMCs. Notes on this clonotype: Its antigen is as yet unknown. Being one base from a much bigger clone, this may be a read error.

iRepertoire HTBI primers and Arm-PCR of CDR3 regions built TCR beta libraries. MiXCR, run by TCRdb on the multiplex PCR reads, gives a single entry per CDR3 protein. The profile shows roughly 500,000 distinct CDR3 sequences, around a fifth of them singletons. The input for sequencing was peripheral blood mononuclear cells (PBMCs), taken when the disease was refractory, from a patient treated with antithyroid drugs. The V gene is TRBV28, the J gene TRBJ1-5, with TRBD1 identical over 9 bases. The TCR comes from a female donor with Graves disease. The CDR3 bases are TGTGCCAGCACCACAGGGGGCTTTGGCCAGCCCCAGCATTTT. Amino acids: CASTTGGFGQPQHF.